The T cell receptor beta chain under discussion was sequenced for a study of regulatory T cells in long-lasting Graves disease. The CDR3 is 16 amino acids. Germline V gene sequence: CDR1 LNHDA, CDR2 SQIVND (reference sequence). Trimming removed 3 bases at V and 2 bases at J, with 14 bases between. Time point here: newly diagnosed GD, antithyroid drugs for less than 3 months. There was RNA extracted from PBMCs, and the TCR library was made from it. CDR3-region Arm-PCR and iRepertoire HTBI primers produced the TCR beta libraries. TCRdb re-derived calls from the multiplex PCR reads in MiXCR, one entry per CDR3 protein. The sample comprises under 500,000 distinct CDR3 sequences, about 16% of which are singletons, and over 8.5% rests with the top ten. This sample also belongs to another study, concerning T cells in Graves' hyperthyroidism and ophthalmopathy. From that paper: The HTBI set primed first-round TCR CDR3 RT-PCR.

The chain couples TRBV19 to TRBJ2-1; a possible D gene is TRBD2 (6 bases). This TCR derives from a woman in her twenties or thirties with Graves disease. Material: peripheral blood mononuclear cells (PBMCs), obtained at new diagnosis, from a patient treated with antithyroid drugs. In DNA form, the CDR3 reads TGTGCCAGTAGTATTACGAGCGGGCCACCCTACAATGAGCAGTTCTTC. Residues: CASSITSGPPYNEQFF. Full variable domain (outside the CDR3, taken from reference TRBV19 and TRBJ2-1): DGGITQSPKYLFRKEGQNVTLSCEQNLNHDAMYWYRQDPGQGLRLIYYSQIVNDFQKGDIAEGYSVSREKKESFPLTVTSAQKNPTAFYLCASSITSGPPYNEQFFGPGTRLTVL.